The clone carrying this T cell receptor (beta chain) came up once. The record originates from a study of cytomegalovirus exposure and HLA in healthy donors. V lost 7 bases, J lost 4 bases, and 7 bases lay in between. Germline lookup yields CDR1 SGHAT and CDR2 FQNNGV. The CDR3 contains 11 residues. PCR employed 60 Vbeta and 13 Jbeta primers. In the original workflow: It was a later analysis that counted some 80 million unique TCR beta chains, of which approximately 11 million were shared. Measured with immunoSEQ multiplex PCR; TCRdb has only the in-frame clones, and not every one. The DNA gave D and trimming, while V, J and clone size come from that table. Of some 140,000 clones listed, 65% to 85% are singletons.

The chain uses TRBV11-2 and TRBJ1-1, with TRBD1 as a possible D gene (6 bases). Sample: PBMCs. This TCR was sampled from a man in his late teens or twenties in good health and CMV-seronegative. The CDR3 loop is CASTRGTEAFF. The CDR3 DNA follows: TGTGCCAGCACCAGGGGCACTGAAGCTTTCTTT.